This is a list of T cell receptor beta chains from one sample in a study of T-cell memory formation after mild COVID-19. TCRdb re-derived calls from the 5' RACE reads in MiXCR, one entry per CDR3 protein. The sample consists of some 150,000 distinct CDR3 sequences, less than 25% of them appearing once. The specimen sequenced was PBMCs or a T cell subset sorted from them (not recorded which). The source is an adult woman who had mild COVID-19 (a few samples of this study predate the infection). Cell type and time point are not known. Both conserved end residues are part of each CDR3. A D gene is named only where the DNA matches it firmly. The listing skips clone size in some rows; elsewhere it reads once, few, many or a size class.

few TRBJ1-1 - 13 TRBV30 TGTGCCTGGAGTGGACACTCGAACACTGAAGCTTTCTTT CAWSGHSNTEAFF
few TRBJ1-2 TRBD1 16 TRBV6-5 TGTGCCAGCAGTTATTTGTGGGGACAGACTAACTATGGCTACACCTTC CASSYLWGQTNYGYTF
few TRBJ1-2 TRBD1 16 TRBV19 TGTGCCAGTAGTATAGATCACAGGGGGCGCAACTATGGCTACACCTTC CASSIDHRGRNYGYTF
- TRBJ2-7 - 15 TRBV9 TGTGCCAGCAGCCCTAGTAAGTGGGCCTCCTACGAGCAGTACTTC CASSPSKWASYEQYF
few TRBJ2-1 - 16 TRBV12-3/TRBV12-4 TGTGCCAGCAGTTTAGTATTAGGGGCGGTCTACAATGAGCAGTTCTTC CASSLVLGAVYNEQFF
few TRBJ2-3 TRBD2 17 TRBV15 TGTGCCACCAGCAGAGATTTCCTAGCGGCTAGCACAGATACGCAGTATTTT CATSRDFLAASTDTQYF
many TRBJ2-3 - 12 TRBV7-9 TGTGCCAGCAGCTTCCCCACAGATACGCAGTATTTT CASSFPTDTQYF
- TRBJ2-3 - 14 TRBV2 TGTGCCAGCAGTGAGGTGGGGCCCACAGATACGCAGTATTTT CASSEVGPTDTQYF
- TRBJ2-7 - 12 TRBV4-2 TGTGCCAGCAGCCAAGGGGGACTGGAGCAGTACTTC CASSQGGLEQYF
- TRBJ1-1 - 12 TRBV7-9 TGTGCCAGCAGCTTGCCCCCCACTGAAGCTTTCTTT CASSLPPTEAFF
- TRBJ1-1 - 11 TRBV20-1 TGCAGGAGGGAGAAGAACACTGAAGCTTTCTTT CRREKNTEAFF
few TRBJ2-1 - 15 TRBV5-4 TGTGCCAGCAGCTCTAGGCCGCTAGGCGGGAATGAGCAGTTCTTC CASSSRPLGGNEQFF
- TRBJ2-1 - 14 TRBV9 TGTGCCAGCAGCGTAGATGACAGGTACAATGAGCAGTTCTTC CASSVDDRYNEQFF
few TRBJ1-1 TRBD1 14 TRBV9 TGTGCCAGCAGCGTTTGGGACAGGGAAAATGAAGCTTTCTTT CASSVWDRENEAFF
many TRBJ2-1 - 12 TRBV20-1 TGCAGTGCTAGAGACCTAGACCAGGAGCAGTTCTTC CSARDLDQEQFF
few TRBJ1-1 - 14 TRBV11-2 TGTGCCAGCAGCTTACCGGGGAAGAACACTGAAGCTTTCTTT CASSLPGKNTEAFF
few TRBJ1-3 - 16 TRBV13 TGTGCCAGCAGCCCGACGGCAGGGACGCAGGGAAACACCATATATTTT CASSPTAGTQGNTIYF
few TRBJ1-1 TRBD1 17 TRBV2 TGTGCCAGCATTCCTCCCCAGACCCTCAGGGGGCAGACTGAAGCTTTCTTT CASIPPQTLRGQTEAFF
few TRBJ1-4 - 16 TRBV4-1 TGCGCCAGCAGCCAAGGGTGGAGAGCAACTAATGAAAAACTGTTTTTT CASSQGWRATNEKLFF
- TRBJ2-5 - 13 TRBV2 TGTGCCAGCAGACCACAGGGTCGGGAGACCCAGTACTTC CASRPQGRETQYF
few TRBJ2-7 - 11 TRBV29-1 TGCAGCGTTGATGTGGGGAACGAGCAGTACTTC CSVDVGNEQYF
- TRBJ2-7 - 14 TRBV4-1 TGCGCCAGCAGCCCGCGCTGGGGGAGCTACGAGCAGTACTTC CASSPRWGSYEQYF
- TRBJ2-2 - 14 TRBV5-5 TGTGCCAGCAGGCAGGGACAAGTCACCGGGGAGCTGTTTTTT CASRQGQVTGELFF
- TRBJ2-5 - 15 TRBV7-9 TGTGCCAGCAGCTTTGGGTTGGAAGGGTATGAGACCCAGTACTTC CASSFGLEGYETQYF